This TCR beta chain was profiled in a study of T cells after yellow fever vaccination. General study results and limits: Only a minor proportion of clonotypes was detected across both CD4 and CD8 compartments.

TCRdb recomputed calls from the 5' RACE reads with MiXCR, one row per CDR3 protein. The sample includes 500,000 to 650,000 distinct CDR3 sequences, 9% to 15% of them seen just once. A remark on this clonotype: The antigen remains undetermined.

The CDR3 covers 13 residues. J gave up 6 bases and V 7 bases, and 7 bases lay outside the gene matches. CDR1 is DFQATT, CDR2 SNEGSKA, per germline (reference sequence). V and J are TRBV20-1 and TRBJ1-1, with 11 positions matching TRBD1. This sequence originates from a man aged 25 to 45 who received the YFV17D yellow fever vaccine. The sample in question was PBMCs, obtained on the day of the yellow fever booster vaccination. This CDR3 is CSVIPGQGAEAFF. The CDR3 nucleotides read TGCAGTGTTATTCCGGGACAGGGGGCTGAAGCTTTCTTT.